These 5 T cell receptor beta chains were sequenced from one sample in a study of response to subunit inactivated influenza vaccine. TCRdb re-called the RT-PCR reads through MiXCR, storing one row per CDR3 protein. The top ten hold around 10% of the sample, which has roughly 650,000 distinct CDR3 sequences, approximately 14% seen once. This specimen was PBMCs from blood, taken about 11 days after vaccination. These receptors originate from a man aged 50 to 59 who received an inactivated influenza vaccine.

This clonotype was seen a few times. V gene TRBV7-9 combines with J gene TRBJ2-1; no definite D call. The germline V gene encodes CDR1 SEHNR and CDR2 FQNEAQ (reference sequence). The CDR3 has 16 amino acids. V was pared by 1 base and J by 2 bases, with 12 bases between. This chain's CDR3 is CASSLGVRVPYNEQFF. Here the CDR3 DNA reads TGTGCCAGCAGCTTAGGGGTCCGGGTTCCCTACAATGAGCAGTTCTTC.

This sequence joins TRBV29-1 and TRBJ2-3, with TRBD2 identical over 9 bases. V shed 4 bases, J shed 3 bases, and the junction held 5 bases outside the gene matches. The germline gives CDR1 SQVTM, CDR2 ANQGSEA. The CDR3 consists of 14 residues. The CDR3: CSVVGGRATDTQYF. The CDR3 DNA sequence: TGCAGCGTTGTTGGCGGGAGGGCTACAGATACGCAGTATTTT.

The CDR3 loop is CASSLAAGTGEKLFF. Written as DNA, the CDR3 is TGTGCCAGCAGCTTAGCGGCTGGAACAGGAGAAAAACTGTTTTTT. The chain carries TRBV7-9 and TRBJ1-4, with D possibly TRBD1 on 5 matching bases. This CDR3 spans 15 amino acids. Trimming left V 0 bases short and J 8 bases short, with 13 bases between. CDR1 and CDR2 from the germline V gene are SEHNR and FQNEAQ (reference sequence). The full variable domain, rest sourced from reference TRBV7-9 and TRBJ1-4, is DTGVSQNPRHKITKRGQNVTFRCDPISEHNRLYWYRQTLGQGPEFLTYFQNEAQLEKSRLLSDRFSAERPKGSFSTLEIQRTEQGDSAMYLCASSLAAGTGEKLFFGSGTQLSVL.

The chain employs TRBV20-1 and TRBJ1-5; no firm D call. The CDR3 has 14 residues. CDR1 and CDR2 (germline): DFQATT, SNEGSKA (reference sequence). The V gene lost 0 bases and the J gene lost 4 bases, with 10 bases spanning the gap. This CDR3 reads CSARDKSLNQPQHF. CDR3 DNA sequence: TGCAGTGCTAGAGATAAAAGTCTTAATCAGCCCCAGCATTTT.

The sample holds many counts of this clonotype. Compared with germline, one end of the junction differs, possibly owing to a read error. The V and J genes are TRBV12-3 or TRBV12-4 and TRBJ2-1, with D perhaps matching TRBD2 (5 bases). CDR3 length: 8 amino acids. The CDR3 loop reads CASSRGSF. CDR3 sequence (DNA): TGTGCCAGCAGCCGGGGATCCTTC.